These T cell receptor beta chains were read from a single sample in a study of neurological immune-mediated disorders. A single record per CDR3 protein comes from TCRdb applying MiXCR to the 5' RACE reads. The data contain about 40,000 distinct CDR3 sequences, approximately 15% of them singletons. Input material: CD4+ T cells from blood. These receptor sequences come from a woman between 55 and 75 years old with HTLV-1-associated myelopathy (HAM/TSP). Both conserved end residues are part of each CDR3. The D gene is left open where the match is weak. Clone size is given for some rows only: seen once, a few or many times, or a class if the clone is expanded.

TRBV20-1	-	TRBJ2-3	-	CSARMGLGKDTQYF	TGCAGTGCTAGAATGGGACTGGGGAAAGATACGCAGTATTTT
TRBV20-1	-	TRBJ2-2	few	CSAGVVGELFF	TGCAGTGCTGGAGTAGTCGGGGAGCTGTTTTTT
TRBV5-1	TRBD2	TRBJ2-7	many	CASSLHSGGYYEQYF	TGCGCCAGCAGCTTACACAGCGGGGGCTATTACGAGCAGTACTTC
TRBV5-1	TRBD1	TRBJ2-1	many	CASSSVQGVPYNEQFF	TGCGCCAGCAGCTCCGTACAGGGGGTTCCCTACAATGAGCAGTTCTTC
TRBV4-1	TRBD2	TRBJ2-2	-	CASSLSGGAIITGELFF	TGTGCCAGCAGCTTGAGCGGGGGGGCCATCATCACCGGGGAGCTGTTTTTT
TRBV9	TRBD1	TRBJ2-2	-	CASSPTGGDTRELFF	TGTGCCAGCAGCCCTACAGGGGGCGACACCAGGGAGCTGTTTTTT
TRBV5-1	-	TRBJ2-3	many	CASSLVRRESSTDTQYF	TGCGCCAGCAGCTTGGTTCGTAGGGAGTCTAGCACAGATACGCAGTATTTT
TRBV5-4	-	TRBJ1-1	-	CASSIDSLSTEAFF	TGTGCCAGCAGCATCGACAGCCTGAGCACTGAAGCTTTCTTT
TRBV6-1	-	TRBJ2-5	many	CASSVQGYETQYF	TGTGCCAGCAGTGTACAGGGCTACGAGACCCAGTACTTC
TRBV4-2	TRBD1	TRBJ1-1	many	CASSQGTGVGTEAFF	TGTGCCAGCAGCCAAGGGACAGGAGTTGGTACTGAAGCTTTCTTT
TRBV7-6	TRBD2	TRBJ2-2	many	CASSLNPGGPFLTGELFF	TGTGCCAGCAGCTTAAACCCGGGGGGGCCCTTCTTGACCGGGGAGCTGTTTTTT
TRBV5-8	-	TRBJ2-2	many	CASATRSGELFF	TGTGCCAGCGCCACGAGGTCTGGGGAGCTGTTTTTT
TRBV20-1	TRBD2	TRBJ2-3	many	CSARGLADWTDTQYF	TGCAGTGCCCGGGGACTAGCGGATTGGACAGATACGCAGTATTTT
TRBV27	-	TRBJ2-2	many	CASRPTTNTGELFF	TGTGCCAGCAGGCCGACCACGAACACCGGGGAGCTGTTTTTT
TRBV7-9	-	TRBJ2-5	many	CASSFGRSLQETQYF	TGTGCCAGCAGCTTTGGCAGGTCATTACAAGAGACCCAGTACTTC
TRBV18	TRBD1	TRBJ2-7	many	CASSPGTGFYEQYF	TGTGCCAGCTCACCAGGGACAGGGTTCTACGAGCAGTACTTC
TRBV2	-	TRBJ2-3	many	CASSYRDTQYF	TGTGCCAGCAGCTACAGGGATACGCAGTATTTT
TRBV28	TRBD1	TRBJ1-2	many	CATLWDRGFGYTF	TGTGCAACACTCTGGGACAGGGGTTTTGGCTACACCTTC
TRBV20-1	-	TRBJ2-2	many	CSARPGVRVTGELFF	TGCAGTGCTAGACCGGGCGTCAGGGTCACCGGGGAGCTGTTTTTT
TRBV12-3/TRBV12-4	TRBD2	TRBJ2-1	many	CASRQAGGPSNEQFF	TGTGCCAGCAGACAAGCGGGGGGGCCTTCAAATGAGCAGTTCTTC
TRBV6-5	-	TRBJ1-3	-	CASSYGGRWNTIYF	TGTGCCAGCAGTTACGGAGGGCGGTGGAACACCATATATTTT
TRBV4-1	-	TRBJ2-1	many	CASSLGGLTYNEQFF	TGCGCCAGCAGCCTGGGGGGTTTAACCTACAATGAGCAGTTCTTC
TRBV5-1	-	TRBJ2-2	many	CASSPGLITGELFF	TGCGCCAGCAGCCCCGGACTGATCACCGGGGAGCTGTTTTTT
TRBV5-1	-	TRBJ1-4	many	CASSSGGGTNEKLFF	TGCGCCAGCAGCTCAGGAGGGGGTACTAATGAAAAACTGTTTTTT
TRBV6-6	-	TRBJ2-7	many	CASSYEGARYF	TGTGCCAGCAGTTACGAAGGGGCGAGGTACTTC
TRBV5-1	-	TRBJ2-1	many	CASSGEDNNYNEQFF	TGCGCCAGCAGCGGGGAAGACAATAACTACAATGAGCAGTTCTTC
TRBV11-2	-	TRBJ1-1	many	CASSSVGGLTEAFF	TGTGCCAGCAGCTCTGTAGGGGGGCTCACTGAAGCTTTCTTT
TRBV20-1	-	TRBJ1-6	many	CSARDTTEGSPLHF	TGCAGTGCTAGAGATACGACAGAAGGATCACCCCTCCACTTT
TRBV5-1	TRBD2	TRBJ2-1	many	CASSLEAGVSYNEQFF	TGCGCCAGCAGCTTGGAAGCGGGGGTAAGCTACAATGAGCAGTTCTTC
TRBV11-2	-	TRBJ1-2	many	CASSQDATNYGYTF	TGTGCCAGCAGCCAAGACGCCACCAACTATGGCTACACCTTC
TRBV7-6	TRBD1	TRBJ1-2	many	CASSVQGALGYGYTF	TGTGCCAGCAGCGTACAGGGGGCGCTTGGCTATGGCTACACCTTC
TRBV5-6	-	TRBJ1-1	many	CASSLITLGSTEAFF	TGTGCCAGCAGCTTGATAACCCTCGGGAGCACTGAAGCTTTCTTT
TRBV5-5	TRBD2	TRBJ2-3	many	CASSGVTSGEDTQYF	TGTGCCAGCAGCGGGGTGACTAGCGGGGAAGATACGCAGTATTTT
TRBV6-4	-	TRBJ2-6	many	CASSDVGYSGANVLTF	TGTGCCAGCAGTGACGTTGGCTACTCTGGGGCCAACGTCCTGACTTTC
TRBV3-1	-	TRBJ1-2	many	CASSQDRRGGYGYTF	TGTGCCAGCAGCCAAGATCGCCGCGGGGGATATGGCTACACCTTC
TRBV10-2	TRBD1	TRBJ1-5	medium-sized	CASSPAGGGQPQHF	TGCGCCAGCTCCCCCGCAGGGGGCGGTCAGCCCCAGCATTTT
TRBV18	-	TRBJ1-2	-	CASSSAQGKSYGYTF	TGTGCCAGCTCATCCGCCCAGGGAAAATCATATGGCTACACCTTC
TRBV20-1	-	TRBJ2-7	-	CSASGADFLGYEQYF	TGCAGTGCTAGCGGGGCGGACTTTCTCGGCTACGAGCAGTACTTC
TRBV5-1	-	TRBJ2-1	few	CASSLEVGSRNEQFF	TGCGCCAGCAGCTTGGAGGTGGGAAGCCGCAATGAGCAGTTCTTC
TRBV12-3/TRBV12-4	-	TRBJ1-2	many	CASSTRTYGYTF	TGTGCCAGCAGCACAAGAACCTATGGCTACACCTTC
TRBV20-1	-	TRBJ2-2	many	CSARDLNRETLIDTGELFF	TGCAGTGCTAGAGATCTAAACAGGGAGACCCTTATCGACACCGGGGAGCTGTTTTTT
TRBV18	-	TRBJ2-1	-	CASSLVPEEGTYNEQFF	TGTGCCAGCTCACTAGTACCAGAGGAGGGCACCTACAATGAGCAGTTCTTC
TRBV6-1	-	TRBJ1-5	many	CASSPRGNQPQHF	TGTGCCAGCAGCCCCCGGGGCAATCAGCCCCAGCATTTT
TRBV10-2	-	TRBJ1-5	few	CASSVRAGNQPQHF	TGCGCCAGCAGTGTGCGTGCGGGGAATCAGCCCCAGCATTTT
TRBV7-7	TRBD2	TRBJ2-3	many	CASSFLGEGTDTQYF	TGTGCTAGCAGCTTCCTAGGGGAGGGGACAGATACGCAGTATTTT
TRBV30	-	TRBJ1-4	many	CAWSFSSNEKLFF	TGTGCCTGGAGTTTTTCCAGTAATGAAAAACTGTTTTTT
TRBV5-1	TRBD1	TRBJ1-2	many	CASSPTKIGTGPLRTF	TGCGCCAGCAGCCCTACCAAGATCGGGACAGGGCCGCTTCGCACCTTC
TRBV5-5	TRBD1	TRBJ2-5	many	CASRQRQGALETQYF	TGTGCCAGCAGACAAAGACAGGGGGCGTTGGAGACCCAGTACTTC
TRBV20-1	TRBD2	TRBJ2-7	many	CSARYTSGFSYEQYF	TGCAGTGCTAGGTATACTAGCGGCTTCTCCTACGAGCAGTACTTC
TRBV18	-	TRBJ2-1	many	CASSPRGQQVLSYNEQFF	TGTGCCAGCTCACCTAGAGGACAGCAAGTTCTCTCCTACAATGAGCAGTTCTTC
TRBV6-5	TRBD2	TRBJ2-3	many	CASSYSLPTSGVDTQYF	TGTGCCAGCAGTTACTCGCTACCGACTAGCGGGGTTGATACGCAGTATTTT
TRBV5-4	-	TRBJ2-3	many	CASSRPGDTQYF	TGTGCCAGCAGCCGCCCGGGGGATACGCAGTATTTT
TRBV2	TRBD2	TRBJ2-1	many	CASSWEASGRTSSYNEQFF	TGTGCCAGCAGTTGGGAGGCTAGCGGAAGGACCAGCTCCTACAATGAGCAGTTCTTC
TRBV6-6	TRBD2	TRBJ2-3	many	CASSLAGGTSTDTQYF	TGTGCCAGCAGTTTAGCGGGGGGTACTAGCACAGATACGCAGTATTTT
TRBV2	-	TRBJ1-1	many	CASSETGTTEAFF	TGTGCCAGCAGTGAAACAGGGACGACTGAAGCTTTCTTT
TRBV2	-	TRBJ2-3	many	CASSEAFGGAGQTQYF	TGTGCCAGCAGTGAAGCCTTTGGGGGGGCGGGACAAACGCAGTATTTT
TRBV4-1	-	TRBJ2-7	many	CASSPYDGHPYDEQYF	TGCGCCAGCAGCCCATACGACGGACACCCCTATGACGAGCAGTACTTC
TRBV5-1	-	TRBJ1-1	many	CASSLGGVFISEAFF	TGCGCCAGCAGCTTGGGTGGGGTTTTTATTTCCGAAGCTTTCTTT
TRBV5-1	-	TRBJ2-7	many	CASSLSGNSYEQYF	TGCGCCAGCAGCTTGTCTGGAAATTCCTACGAGCAGTACTTC